The source of this T cell receptor (beta chain) is a study of blood T cell repertoires in COVID-19. Under the authors' procedure: Reference gene primers were amplified, and this amplification served to estimate nucleated cell counts. TCRdb keeps only in-frame clones here, not all; method: immunoSEQ multiplex PCR. V and J calls and clone size follow that table, whereas D and trimming were derived from the DNA. Of 200,000 to 250,000 clones in the sample, roughly 87% were seen once. This TCR was recovered from a woman aged 18-30 years who had recovered from COVID-19. The material sequenced was peripheral blood.

The CDR3 coding sequence is TGTGCCAGCACCCCGGAGGCCCTGGGGACCCAGTACTTC. Residues: CASTPEALGTQYF. V is TRBV6-5 and J is TRBJ2-5; TRBD2 is a possible D gene (5 bases). The CDR3 sequence is 13 residues long. Germline-derived CDR1 and CDR2 are MNHEY and SVGAGI. Trimming took off 7 bases at V and 7 bases at J, with 16 bases between the two ends.